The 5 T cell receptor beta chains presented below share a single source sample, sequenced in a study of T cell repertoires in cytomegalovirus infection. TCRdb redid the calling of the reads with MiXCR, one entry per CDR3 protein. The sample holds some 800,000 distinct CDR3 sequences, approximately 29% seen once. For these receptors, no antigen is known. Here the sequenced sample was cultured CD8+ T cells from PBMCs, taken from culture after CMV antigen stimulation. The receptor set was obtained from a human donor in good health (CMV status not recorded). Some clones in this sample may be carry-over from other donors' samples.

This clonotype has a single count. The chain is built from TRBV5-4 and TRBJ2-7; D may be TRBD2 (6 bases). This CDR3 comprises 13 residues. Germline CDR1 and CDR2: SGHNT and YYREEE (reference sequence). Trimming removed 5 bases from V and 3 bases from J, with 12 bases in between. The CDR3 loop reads CASRSGVGYEQYF. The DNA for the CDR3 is TGTGCCAGCAGATCGGGGGTCGGCTACGAGCAGTACTTC.

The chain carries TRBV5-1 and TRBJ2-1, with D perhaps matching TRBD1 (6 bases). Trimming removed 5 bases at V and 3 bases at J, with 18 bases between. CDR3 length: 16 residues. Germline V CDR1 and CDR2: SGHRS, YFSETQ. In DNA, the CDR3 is TGCGCCAGCAGGAGGGACCCGGGACAATACTACAATGAGCAGTTCTTC. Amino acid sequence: CASRRDPGQYYNEQFF.

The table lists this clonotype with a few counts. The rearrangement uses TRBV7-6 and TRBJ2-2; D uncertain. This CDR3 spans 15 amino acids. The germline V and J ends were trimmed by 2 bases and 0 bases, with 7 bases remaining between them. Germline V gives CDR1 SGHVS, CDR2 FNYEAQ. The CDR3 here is CASSLPGSNTGELFF. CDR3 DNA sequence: TGTGCCAGCAGCTTACCAGGATCGAACACCGGGGAGCTGTTTTTT.

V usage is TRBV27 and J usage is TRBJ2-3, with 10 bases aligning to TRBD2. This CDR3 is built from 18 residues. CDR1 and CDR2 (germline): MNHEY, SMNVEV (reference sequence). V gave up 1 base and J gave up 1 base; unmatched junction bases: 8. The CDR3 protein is CASSLFFGLAEGTDTQYF. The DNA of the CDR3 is TGTGCCAGCAGTTTATTTTTTGGACTAGCGGAAGGCACAGATACGCAGTATTTT.

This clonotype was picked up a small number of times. DNA for the CDR3: TGTGCCAGCAGGAGGGGGCAGGCTTTCTTT. Encoded protein: CASRRGQAFF. The rearrangement joins TRBV7-2 to TRBJ1-1, with 7 bases fitting TRBD1. The trim removed 6 bases at V and 11 bases at J, leaving 3 bases unmatched. The CDR3 has 10 amino acids. Per germline, CDR1 SGHTA and CDR2 FQGNSA.